Below, 8 T cell receptor beta chains from the same sample are listed, as sequenced in a study of control samples from healthy donors and cancer patients. Libraries were prepared by immunoSEQ multiplex PCR; TCRdb keeps only in-frame clonotypes and omits some of them. The profile shows about 150,000 clones, approximately 93% of them singletons. Sequenced material: blood. Receptors were obtained from a man aged 45-60 years in good health.

The rearrangement links TRBV11-2 to TRBJ2-3; 11 bases are shared with TRBD2. J was trimmed by 5 bases and V by 4 bases; bases with no gene match: 5. This CDR3 region has 15 residues. Germline V CDR1 and CDR2: SGHAT, FQNNGV. CDR3 sequence (DNA): TGTGCCAGCAGCTCGACTAGCGGGGTTGAAGATACGCAGTATTTT. Residues: CASSSTSGVEDTQYF.

The chain recombines TRBV29-1 with TRBJ1-4, with unresolved D. This CDR3 region has 14 residues. V was shortened by 5 bases and J by 0 bases, with 10 bases between the two germline ends. Germline CDR1 is SQVTM and CDR2 is ANQGSEA. The CDR3 spells CSVSGVATNEKLFF. The CDR3, as DNA: TGCAGCGTTTCCGGGGTTGCAACTAATGAAAAACTGTTTTTT.

The V and J genes are TRBV6-2 or TRBV6-3 and TRBJ2-7; TRBD2 might be the D (6 bases). V dropped 2 bases and J dropped 2 bases, with 10 bases sitting between them. The CDR3 loop spans 14 amino acids. CDR1 and CDR2 (germline): MNHEY, SVGEGT. CDR3 DNA sequence: TGTGCCAGCAGTTACCGGGACTCCGCCTACGAGCAGTACTTC. Amino acids: CASSYRDSAYEQYF.

A single count supports this clone. This chain connects TRBV6-6 to TRBJ1-6; D is ambiguous. The CDR3 spans 14 residues. The V gene lost 2 bases and the J gene lost 7 bases, with 9 bases spanning the gap. Germline V gene lookup returns CDR1 MNHNY and CDR2 SVGAGI (reference sequence). In DNA form, the CDR3 reads TGTGCCAGCAGTTACCAGGCCCAGAATTCACCCCTCCACTTT. Translating it yields CASSYQAQNSPLHF.

The chain is built from TRBV21-1 and TRBJ2-7; the table's D call TRBD2 went unverified against the DNA. TRBV21-1 is an annotated pseudogene. The CDR3 extends over 8 amino acids. CDR3 sequence (DNA): TGTGCCAGCAGCCTACCTCTGTTC. Translating it yields CASSLPLF.

The chain is built from TRBV7-9 and TRBJ1-5; no clear D gene. Germline CDR1 SEHNR, CDR2 FQNEAQ (reference sequence). Trimming cost V 5 bases and J 1 base, with 9 bases left between them. The CDR3 extends over 14 amino acids. The CDR3 DNA follows: TGTGCCAGCAGCCTCGGACTGAGCAATCAGCCCCAGCATTTT. Its translation is CASSLGLSNQPQHF.

The chain joins TRBV20-1 to TRBJ2-3, with 8 bases that match TRBD2. The germline V gene has CDR1 DFQATT and CDR2 SNEGSKA (reference sequence). The CDR3 has 17 residues. V shed 3 bases and J 2 bases; nucleotides not matched to a gene: 13. CDR3 bases: TGCAGTGCTAGTTTTTGGCCAGCGGGAGTCGACACAGATACGCAGTATTTT. Translated: CSASFWPAGVDTDTQYF.

This rearrangement joins TRBV6-5 to TRBJ1-1, with TRBD1 matching over 8 bases. The V segment lost 11 bases and the J segment 7 bases; nucleotides outside the gene matches: 12. From germline, CDR1 is MNHEY and CDR2 SVGAGI. This CDR3 comprises 13 residues. The CDR3 here is CAGNKQGAGEAFF. The CDR3 DNA reads as TGTGCCGGGAATAAGCAGGGGGCGGGTGAAGCTTTCTTT.